The 27 T cell receptor beta chains below were found in one sample sequenced in a study of blood T cell repertoires in COVID-19. The protocol was immunoSEQ multiplex PCR, while the TCRdb copy is restricted to in-frame clones and leaves out a portion. The repertoire holds some 140,000 clones, about nine tenths seen once, with 2% to 3% in the top ten. Specimen: peripheral blood. These receptors all come from a man in his forties or fifties with active COVID-19.

This rearrangement joins TRBV6-2 or TRBV6-3 to TRBJ1-2; 7 bases map to TRBD1. The V and J ends lost 6 bases and 7 bases, in that order; junction bases with no gene match: 8. CDR1 is MNHEY, CDR2 SVGEGT, per germline. The CDR3 runs to 13 residues. CDR3 loop: CASSRDRVRGYTF. The DNA for the CDR3 is TGTGCCAGCAGCCGCGACAGGGTCCGTGGCTACACCTTC.

The rearrangement joins TRBV5-1 to TRBJ2-5; 11 bases are shared with TRBD2. J lost 4 bases, V lost 3 bases, and 2 bases had no gene match. The CDR3 covers 14 residues. Germline loops: CDR1 SGHRS, CDR2 YFSETQ. The CDR3 coding sequence is TGCGCCAGCAGCTCCGGACTAGCGGGAGAGACCCAGTACTTC. Encoded protein: CASSSGLAGETQYF. Based on the CDR3 plus reference TRBV5-1 and TRBJ2-5, the full variable domain is KAGVTQTPRYLIKTRGQQVTLSCSPISGHRSVSWYQQTPGQGLQFLFEYFSETQRNKGNFPGRFSGRQFSNSRSEMNVSTLELGDSALYLCASSSGLAGETQYFGPGTRLLVL.

This chain joins TRBV3-1 (or the pseudogene TRBV3-2) and TRBJ2-3; 8 bases agree with TRBD2. Germline values: CDR1 LGHDT, CDR2 YNNKEL (reference sequence). This CDR3 region has 16 residues. V gave up 1 base and J gave up 1 base; unmatched junction bases: 4. The CDR3 reads CASSQVGGVGTDTQYF. CDR3 DNA: TGTGCCAGCAGCCAAGTCGGGGGGGTGGGCACAGATACGCAGTATTTT.

The genes are TRBV10-3 and TRBJ2-2, with 8 bases lining up with TRBD1. With 8 bases clipped from V and 5 bases from J, the junction kept 10 bases outside the gene matches. Germline V gene lookup returns CDR1 ENHRY and CDR2 SYGVKD. The CDR3 runs to 15 residues. The CDR3: CAISSGTGSTGELFF. The DNA of the CDR3 is TGTGCCATCTCTTCCGGGACAGGCTCTACCGGGGAGCTGTTTTTT.

The gene calls are TRBV27 and TRBJ1-6, with D possibly being TRBD1 (5 bases). Trimming left V 4 bases short and J 10 bases short, with 14 bases between. From germline, CDR1 is MNHEY and CDR2 SMNVEV (reference sequence). There are 14 residues in the CDR3. CDR3 bases: TGTGCCAGCAGTTCCTCCGGGACTTTGTCACCCCTCCACTTT. Translating gives CASSSSGTLSPLHF.

This clone was recorded a few times. The V and J genes are TRBV27 and TRBJ1-1; 7 bases are a match to TRBD1. CDR1 and CDR2 (germline): MNHEY, SMNVEV (reference sequence). J was trimmed by 1 base and V by 7 bases; bases with no gene match: 6. The CDR3 sequence is 14 residues long. The CDR3 spells CASNRQGPNTEAFF. CDR3 nucleotides: TGTGCCAGCAACCGACAGGGCCCGAACACTGAAGCTTTCTTT.

The chain combines TRBV7-3 with TRBJ2-3, with 7 bases identical to TRBD2. Germline V lookup: CDR1 SGHTA, CDR2 FQGTGA. The CDR3 covers 15 residues. J lost 1 base, V lost 4 bases, and 5 bases had no gene match. CDR3 in amino acids: CASSSSSGRTDTQYF. CDR3 nucleotide sequence: TGTGCCAGCAGCTCGTCTAGCGGACGCACAGATACGCAGTATTTT.

J is TRBJ1-4 and V is TRBV20-1; no firm D call. The CDR3 sequence is 11 residues long. Per the germline V gene, CDR1 is DFQATT and CDR2 is SNEGSKA (reference sequence). Trimming removed 4 bases at V and 11 bases at J, with 11 bases between. The DNA of the CDR3 is TGCAGTGCTATACATGGGGAGAAACTGTTTTTT. Its translation: CSAIHGEKLFF.

V is TRBV7-8 and J is TRBJ2-2; TRBD1 matches at 7 bases. The length of the CDR3 is 15 residues. The junction had 8 bases not matched to a gene; V was cut back by 8 bases and J by 2 bases. Looked up from germline, CDR1 is SGHVS and CDR2 is FQNEAQ. The DNA of the CDR3 is TGTGCCAGCGGCGCCGGGACAGTTAACACCGGGGAGCTGTTTTTT. This translates into CASGAGTVNTGELFF.

This sequence joins TRBV7-9 and TRBJ2-2, with D possibly being TRBD2 (5 bases). The CDR3 has 14 amino acids. Trimming pared 8 bases from V and 0 bases from J, leaving 10 bases between. Germline loops: CDR1 SEHNR, CDR2 FQNEAQ (reference sequence). In DNA, the CDR3 is TGTGCCAGCTTTAGGACTCCGAACACCGGGGAGCTGTTTTTT. Protein: CASFRTPNTGELFF.

The chain has TRBV7-6 and TRBJ1-5; D remains ambiguous. The CDR3 runs to 13 residues. From germline, CDR1 is SGHVS and CDR2 FNYEAQ. The V gene lost 1 base and the J gene lost 7 bases, with 8 bases spanning the gap. The CDR3 protein is CASSLDGRQPQHF. The CDR3 DNA is TGTGCCAGCAGCTTAGATGGGAGGCAGCCCCAGCATTTT.

The chain joins TRBV4-3 to TRBJ2-2; 14 bases are shared with TRBD2. The length of the CDR3 is 19 residues. The V gene end was trimmed by 2 bases and the J gene end by 5 bases; junction bases not matched to a gene: 10. CDR1 LGHNA and CDR2 YSLEER come from the germline V gene. CDR3 nucleotides: TGCGCCAGCAGCCAACAGACTAGCGGGGGGGCCTTTTCAACCGGGGAGCTGTTTTTT. Amino acid sequence: CASSQQTSGGAFSTGELFF.

This chain uses TRBV3-1 (or the pseudogene TRBV3-2) with TRBJ2-3, with D possibly being TRBD1 (5 bases). Germline V CDR1 and CDR2: LGHDT, YNNKEL (reference sequence). CDR3 length equals 15 residues. The ends were cut back, 3 bases at V and 4 bases at J, with 14 bases in the middle. CDR3 sequence: CASSHYWLGADTQYF. The CDR3 nucleotides are TGTGCCAGCAGCCATTATTGGCTAGGGGCAGATACGCAGTATTTT.

The chain recombines TRBV7-2 with TRBJ2-5; 8 bases are shared with TRBD2. This CDR3 has 15 residues. Germline assignment: CDR1 SGHTA and CDR2 FQGNSA. Losses at the gene ends were 6 bases for V and 5 bases for J; bases not matched to a gene: 11. CDR3 residues: CASSRGGRVAETQYF. The CDR3 DNA reads TGTGCCAGCAGTCGGGGGGGCCGAGTCGCCGAGACCCAGTACTTC. The complete variable domain, with remaining parts taken from reference TRBV7-2 and TRBJ2-5, reads GAGVSQSPSNKVTEKGKDVELRCDPISGHTALYWYRQSLGQGLEFLIYFQGNSAPDKSGLPSDRFSAERTGGSVSTLTIQRTQQEDSAVYLCASSRGGRVAETQYFGPGTRLLVL.

V usage is TRBV9 and J usage is TRBJ1-2; 8 bases align to TRBD1. Germline lookup yields CDR1 SGDLS and CDR2 YYNGEE. This CDR3 is built from 16 residues. Losses at the gene ends were 0 bases for V and 2 bases for J; bases not matched to a gene: 6. CDR3 DNA: TGTGCCAGCAGCGTAGCTTTGGACAGGGCCAACTATGGCTACACCTTC. This sequence encodes CASSVALDRANYGYTF.

This chain links TRBV3-1 (or the pseudogene TRBV3-2) with TRBJ1-3; D is ambiguous. Germline loops: CDR1 LGHDT, CDR2 YNNKEL (reference sequence). This CDR3 has 16 residues. V lost 4 bases to trimming and J lost 0 bases, with 13 bases between them. The CDR3 region has the DNA TGTGCCAGCAGCCCCTCGAGGCAGTACTCTGGAAACACCATATATTTT. As protein: CASSPSRQYSGNTIYF.

V gene TRBV6-2 or TRBV6-3 combines with J gene TRBJ1-1; D gene ambiguous. CDR1 and CDR2 from the germline V gene are MNHEY and SVGEGT. The CDR3 has 15 amino acids. V was shortened by 0 bases and J by 1 base, with 9 bases between the two germline ends. The CDR3, as DNA: TGTGCCAGCAGTTACTCGGAGGGTGGGAACACTGAAGCTTTCTTT. The encoded protein is CASSYSEGGNTEAFF.

This clone is a singleton in its sample. The chain employs TRBV6-5 and TRBJ2-7; 7 bases agree with TRBD1. V shed 7 bases, J shed 2 bases, and the junction held 11 bases outside the gene matches. This CDR3 comprises 15 residues. From germline, CDR1 is MNHEY and CDR2 SVGAGI. The DNA for the CDR3 is TGTGCCAGCACACCAGGCGCCGACAGGGCCTACGAGCAGTACTTC. Translating it yields CASTPGADRAYEQYF.

The chain couples TRBV21-1 to TRBJ2-4; the D call TRBD1 from the table was never checked on the DNA. TRBV21-1 is flagged as a pseudogene. The CDR3 consists of 15 residues. CDR3 region: CASTETGLAKNIQYF. The DNA of the CDR3 is TGTGCCAGCACCGAGACAGGGCTAGCCAAAAACATTCAGTACTTC.

Of note for this clone: Sequence at one end of the junction differs from germline and may be a read error. The rearrangement links TRBV6-5 to TRBJ1-5; D not resolved. The length of the CDR3 is 12 residues. CDR1 is MNHEY, CDR2 SVGAGI, per germline. As DNA, the CDR3 is TGTGCCAGCAGTGACTCCCGTGAGCCCCAGCATTTT. Its translation is CASSDSREPQHF.

The chain has TRBV30 and TRBJ2-1, with 15 bases identical to TRBD2. V lost 5 bases and J lost 10; bases outside the gene matches: 6. CDR3 length: 14 amino acids. Germline loops: CDR1 GTSNPN, CDR2 SVGIG (reference sequence). The DNA of the CDR3 is TGTGCCTGGCGGACTAGCGGGGGGGTCGTGGAGCAGTTCTTC. Its protein product is CAWRTSGGVVEQFF.

The chain is built from TRBV19 and TRBJ2-3; 8 bases line up with TRBD2. CDR3 size: 14 residues. Germline assignment: CDR1 LNHDA and CDR2 SQIVND (reference sequence). V shed 6 bases, J shed 4 bases, and the junction held 6 bases outside the gene matches. The CDR3 DNA sequence: TGTGCCAGTAGCAGGGGACTAGGGGCAGATACGCAGTATTTT. The encoded protein is CASSRGLGADTQYF. Together with reference TRBV19 and TRBJ2-3, the CDR3 gives the full variable domain: DGGITQSPKYLFRKEGQNVTLSCEQNLNHDAMYWYRQDPGQGLRLIYYSQIVNDFQKGDIAEGYSVSREKKESFPLTVTSAQKNPTAFYLCASSRGLGADTQYFGPGTRLTVL.

This chain uses TRBV30 with TRBJ1-4; 7 positions agree with TRBD1. The CDR3 extends over 13 amino acids. Looked up from germline, CDR1 is GTSNPN and CDR2 is SVGIG (reference sequence). The V segment lost 5 bases and the J segment 2 bases; nucleotides outside the gene matches: 2. The CDR3 loop is CAWEGQTNEKLFF. CDR3 DNA sequence: TGTGCCTGGGAGGGACAGACTAATGAAAAACTGTTTTTT.

The rearrangement links TRBV5-1 to TRBJ1-1; D not resolved. The CDR3 runs to 13 residues. V shed 4 bases and J shed 1 base, with 8 bases lying between them. The germline V gene has CDR1 SGHRS and CDR2 YFSETQ. CDR3 residues: CASSNKQNTEAFF. The CDR3 bases are TGCGCCAGCAGCAATAAACAGAACACTGAAGCTTTCTTT.

The rearrangement links TRBV15 to TRBJ2-5; D is uncertain. In germline, CDR1 is LNHNV, CDR2 YYDKDF (reference sequence). The CDR3 runs 15 residues. The V end was cut by 1 base, the J end by 3 bases, with 12 bases between. CDR3: CATSRATRTEETQYF. The CDR3 bases are TGTGCCACCAGCAGAGCGACTCGAACTGAAGAGACCCAGTACTTC.

The chain links TRBV4-3 to TRBJ2-1; possibly TRBD1 for D (5 bases). Deletions cut 2 bases from V and 5 bases from J, with 10 bases between. CDR3 size: 14 residues. CDR1 and CDR2 (germline): LGHNA, YSLEER. The CDR3 nucleotides read TGCGCCAGCAGCCAAAACGTAGGGGACAATGAGCAGTTCTTC. As protein: CASSQNVGDNEQFF.

This clone was detected only a few times. The chain links TRBV5-1 to TRBJ1-3; D possibly corresponds to TRBD1 (6 bases). The ends were cut back, 5 bases at V and 0 bases at J, with 9 bases in the middle. Germline V gene data show CDR1 as SGHRS and CDR2 as YFSETQ. This CDR3 is 14 amino acids long. The CDR3 protein is CASRDSFSGNTIYF. The DNA for the CDR3 is TGCGCCAGCAGGGACAGTTTCTCTGGAAACACCATATATTTT.